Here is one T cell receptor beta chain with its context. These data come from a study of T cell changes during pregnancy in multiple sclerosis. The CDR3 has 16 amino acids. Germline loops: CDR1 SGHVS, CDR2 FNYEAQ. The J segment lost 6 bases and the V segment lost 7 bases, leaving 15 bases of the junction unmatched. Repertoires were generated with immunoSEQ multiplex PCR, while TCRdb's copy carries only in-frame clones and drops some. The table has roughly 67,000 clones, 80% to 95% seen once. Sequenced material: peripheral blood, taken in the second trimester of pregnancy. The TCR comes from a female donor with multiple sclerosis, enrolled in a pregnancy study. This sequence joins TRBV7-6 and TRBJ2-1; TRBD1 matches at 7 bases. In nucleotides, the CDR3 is TGTGCCAGCATCTTGGGGACCGCGACAGGGACCAATGAGCAGTTCTTC. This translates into CASILGTATGTNEQFF.